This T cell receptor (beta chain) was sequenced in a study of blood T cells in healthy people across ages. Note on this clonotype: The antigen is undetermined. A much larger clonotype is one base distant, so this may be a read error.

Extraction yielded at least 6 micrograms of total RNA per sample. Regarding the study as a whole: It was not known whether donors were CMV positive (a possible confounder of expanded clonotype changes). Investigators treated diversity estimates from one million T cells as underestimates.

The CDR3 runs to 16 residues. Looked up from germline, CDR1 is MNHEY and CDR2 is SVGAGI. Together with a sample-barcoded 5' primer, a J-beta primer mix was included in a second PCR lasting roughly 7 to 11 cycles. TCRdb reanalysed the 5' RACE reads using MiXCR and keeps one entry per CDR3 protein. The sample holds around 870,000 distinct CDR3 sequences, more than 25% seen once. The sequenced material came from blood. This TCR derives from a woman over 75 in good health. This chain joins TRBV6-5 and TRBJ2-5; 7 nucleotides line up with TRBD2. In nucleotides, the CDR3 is TGTGCCAGCAGTTACATAGCGGGCGGGAGACAAGAGGCCCAGTACTTC. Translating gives CASSYIAGGRQEAQYF.